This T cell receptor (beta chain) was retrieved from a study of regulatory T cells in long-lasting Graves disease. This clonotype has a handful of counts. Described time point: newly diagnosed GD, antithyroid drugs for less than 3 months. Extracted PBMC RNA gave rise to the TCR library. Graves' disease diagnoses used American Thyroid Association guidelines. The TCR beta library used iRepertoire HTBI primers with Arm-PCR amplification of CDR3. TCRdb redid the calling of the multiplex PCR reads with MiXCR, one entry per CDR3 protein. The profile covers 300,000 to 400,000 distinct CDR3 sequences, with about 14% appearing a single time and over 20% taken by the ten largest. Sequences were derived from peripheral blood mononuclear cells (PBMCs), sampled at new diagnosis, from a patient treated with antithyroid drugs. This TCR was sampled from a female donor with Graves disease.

The CDR3 is CASQNREFYTEAFF. CDR3 bases: TGTGCCAGCCAAAACAGGGAATTTTACACTGAAGCTTTCTTT. The genes are TRBV6-1 and TRBJ1-1, with D possibly being TRBD1 (6 bases). V shed 8 bases and J shed 3 bases, with 16 bases lying between them. Germline-derived CDR1 and CDR2 are MNHNS and SASEGT. CDR3 length: 14 amino acids.